This TCR beta chain was profiled in a study of shared clonotypes between healthy human individuals. The ends lost 4 bases at V and 7 bases at J; junction bases unmatched: 10. This CDR3 is 15 amino acids long. Germline V gene sequence: CDR1 SGHRS, CDR2 YFSETQ. Some clones are missing from TCRdb's copy, which holds only in-frame ones; the method was immunoSEQ multiplex PCR. Of 950,000 to 1,200,000 clones in the sample, approximately 80% are singletons; the top ten hold 0.89%. The chain carries TRBV5-1 and TRBJ2-7, with 11 bases identical to TRBD2. Source material: memory CD4+ T cells from PBMCs. Documented subset: CD45RA-negative fraction. The origin of this receptor is a man between 18 and 29 years old in good health. Some clones in this sample may be carry-over from other donors' samples. The CDR3 region has the DNA TGCGCCAGCAGCCCAGTAGCGGGAGGGCCGTGGGAGCAGTACTTC. Its translation: CASSPVAGGPWEQYF.